One sample yielded the 16 T cell receptor beta chains listed below, sequenced in a study of beta chain features in type 1 diabetes. The entirety of the isolated RNA underwent reverse transcription, so expressed TCRB transcripts were sequenced. TCRdb's table, derived via immunoSEQ multiplex PCR, lists solely in-frame clones and lacks some. The sample contains a few hundred thousand clones, about 15% of which appear only once. The sequenced sample was naive CD4+ T cells from blood. Receptors were obtained from a man in his thirties or forties in good health.

This rearrangement joins TRBV7-6 to TRBJ2-1, with D uncertain. The CDR3 runs to 13 residues. Germline V lookup: CDR1 SGHVS, CDR2 FNYEAQ. The V end lost 0 bases, the J end lost 8 bases, and 8 bases lay between the germline ends. The CDR3 here is CASSLAPRDEQFF. CDR3 sequence (DNA): TGTGCCAGCAGCTTAGCCCCCCGTGATGAGCAGTTCTTC.

In its sample, this clone was seen a few times. CDR3 loop: CASSLASSRLEQYF. The CDR3 DNA follows: TGTGCCAGCAGCTTAGCCTCTTCCAGACTAGAGCAGTACTTC. This sequence joins TRBV7-2 and TRBJ2-7; D is perhaps TRBD2 (5 bases). The CDR3 is 14 amino acids. CDR1 SGHTA and CDR2 FQGNSA come from the germline V gene. V lost 0 bases, J lost 7 bases, and 13 bases lay in between.

This clone has at least ten counts. The chain couples TRBV9 to TRBJ2-4, with TRBD2 as a possible D gene (6 bases). The ends were cut back, 5 bases at V and 15 bases at J, with 9 bases in the middle. This CDR3 comprises 9 residues. Per the germline V gene, CDR1 is SGDLS and CDR2 is YYNGEE. The CDR3 protein is CASSGGRYF. The CDR3 DNA reads as TGTGCCAGCAGTGGAGGGAGGTACTTC. The variable domain in full, with the rest retrieved from reference TRBV9 and TRBJ2-4, is DSGVTQTPKHLITATGQRVTLRCSPRSGDLSVYWYQQSLDQGLQFLIQYYNGEERAKGNILERFSAQQFPDLHSELNLSSLELGDSALYFCASSGGRYFGAGTRLSVL.

This chain links TRBV13 with TRBJ2-1; TRBD2 matches at 7 bases. Trimming took 4 bases from V and 0 from J; bases not matched to a gene: 12. The CDR3 totals 18 residues. CDR1 and CDR2 (germline): PRHDT, FYEKMQ (reference sequence). CDR3 sequence (DNA): TGTGCCAGCAGCTCGAAGATCGCACTAGCGTTCTCCTACAATGAGCAGTTCTTC. This sequence encodes CASSSKIALAFSYNEQFF.

A note on this clone: This specimen includes other DNA sequences encoding the same CDR3. The chain recombines TRBV7-2 with TRBJ2-7, with D possibly being TRBD1 (6 bases). CDR1 SGHTA and CDR2 FQGNSA come from the germline V gene. CDR3 length: 13 residues. Trimming removed 3 bases at V and 0 bases at J, with 6 bases between. CDR3 sequence reads: CASSLDSSYEQYV. CDR3 nucleotides: TGTGCCAGCAGCTTGGACAGCTCCTACGAGCAGTACGTC.

The chain uses TRBV14 and TRBJ1-1; TRBD1 matches at 9 bases. V lost 4 bases and J lost 11; bases outside the gene matches: 11. The CDR3 length is 14 residues. CDR1 is SGHDN, CDR2 FVKESK, per germline. In DNA form, the CDR3 reads TGTGCCAGCAGCCGGGGGACAGGGTCCCGCGAGGCTTTCTTT. This sequence encodes CASSRGTGSREAFF.

This clone turned up a few times. V gene TRBV19 combines with J gene TRBJ2-1, with TRBD2 matching over 9 bases. The CDR3 spans 13 residues. The germline gives CDR1 LNHDA, CDR2 SQIVND (reference sequence). V gave up 10 bases and J gave up 5 bases; unmatched junction bases: 6. Here the CDR3 DNA reads TGTGCCACCCGAGGACTAGCGAACAATGAGCAGTTCTTC. It translates to CATRGLANNEQFF.

The rearrangement links TRBV25-1 to TRBJ1-1; D gene uncertain. Germline values: CDR1 MGHDK, CDR2 SYGVNS. V was shortened by 6 bases and J by 0 bases, with 5 bases between the two germline ends. CDR3 size: 12 residues. This chain's CDR3 is CASRALNTEAFF. DNA for the CDR3: TGTGCCAGCAGGGCCCTGAACACTGAAGCTTTCTTT.

J is TRBJ2-1 and V is TRBV11-2, with 7 bases matching TRBD1. With 5 bases clipped from V and 5 bases from J, the junction kept 12 bases outside the gene matches. Germline V lookup: CDR1 SGHAT, CDR2 FQNNGV. This CDR3 contains 16 residues. CDR3 nucleotide sequence: TGTGCCAGCAGCCCGGGACAGCCTCTATTAGACAATGAGCAGTTCTTC. Encoded protein: CASSPGQPLLDNEQFF.

The CDR3 loop reads CASSLNWDTEAFF. The CDR3 DNA reads TGTGCCAGCAGTTTAAATTGGGACACTGAAGCTTTCTTT. This chain joins TRBV27 and TRBJ1-1; unclear D gene. The V gene lost 2 bases and the J gene lost 3 bases, with 7 bases spanning the gap. This CDR3 has 13 amino acids. Germline lookup yields CDR1 MNHEY and CDR2 SMNVEV (reference sequence).

The table lists this clone with a few counts. The rearrangement joins TRBV19 to TRBJ2-5; D may be TRBD2 (5 bases). With 7 bases removed from V and 1 base from J, the gap between germline ends came to 13 bases. Germline CDR1 reads LNHDA; CDR2 reads SQIVND (reference sequence). This CDR3 is 14 amino acids long. The CDR3 reads CASTARTFQETQYF. As DNA, the CDR3 is TGTGCCAGTACCGCTAGGACTTTCCAAGAGACCCAGTACTTC.

This clone turned up a few times. V and J are TRBV15 and TRBJ2-1; D might be TRBD1 (5 bases). V was trimmed by 0 bases and J by 7 bases, leaving 10 bases between them. The CDR3 loop spans 14 amino acids. Per germline, CDR1 LNHNV and CDR2 YYDKDF (reference sequence). The CDR3 sequence is CATSRDKGRNEQFF. The CDR3, as DNA: TGTGCCACCAGCAGAGATAAGGGGCGGAATGAGCAGTTCTTC.

J is TRBJ2-3 and V is TRBV6-5; possibly TRBD1 for D (5 bases). V lost 2 bases, J lost 0 bases, and 9 bases lay in between. The CDR3 loop spans 15 amino acids. Germline V CDR1 and CDR2: MNHEY, SVGAGI. In DNA form, the CDR3 reads TGTGCCAGCAGTTACAGGGGAACTAGCACAGATACGCAGTATTTT. Translating it yields CASSYRGTSTDTQYF.

In this sample, this clone turned up a few times. The CDR3 nucleotides read TGCAGTGCATGGACAGTCTACGAGCAGTACTTC. This encodes CSAWTVYEQYF. The rearrangement joins TRBV20-1 to TRBJ2-7, with D possibly matching TRBD1 (6 bases). Trimming pared 6 bases from V and 3 bases from J, leaving 9 bases between. The CDR3 is 11 amino acids. The germline gives CDR1 DFQATT, CDR2 SNEGSKA (reference sequence).

The rearrangement joins TRBV14 to TRBJ2-5, with 9 bases lining up with TRBD2. Losses at the gene ends were 4 bases for V and 4 bases for J; bases not matched to a gene: 7. The germline V gene encodes CDR1 SGHDN and CDR2 FVKESK. This CDR3 has 15 residues. CDR3 residues: CASSLQRGVGETQYF. Written as DNA, the CDR3 is TGTGCCAGCAGCCTACAGCGGGGGGTAGGAGAGACCCAGTACTTC.

V usage is TRBV7-2 and J usage is TRBJ2-1, with a possible D match to TRBD2 (5 bases). Looked up from germline, CDR1 is SGHTA and CDR2 is FQGNSA. The V and J ends lost 7 bases and 0 bases respectively, with 16 bases between them. The CDR3 consists of 16 residues. CDR3 amino acids: CASNHRSGSSYNEQFF. CDR3 in DNA: TGTGCCAGCAACCACCGGTCGGGAAGCTCCTACAATGAGCAGTTCTTC.